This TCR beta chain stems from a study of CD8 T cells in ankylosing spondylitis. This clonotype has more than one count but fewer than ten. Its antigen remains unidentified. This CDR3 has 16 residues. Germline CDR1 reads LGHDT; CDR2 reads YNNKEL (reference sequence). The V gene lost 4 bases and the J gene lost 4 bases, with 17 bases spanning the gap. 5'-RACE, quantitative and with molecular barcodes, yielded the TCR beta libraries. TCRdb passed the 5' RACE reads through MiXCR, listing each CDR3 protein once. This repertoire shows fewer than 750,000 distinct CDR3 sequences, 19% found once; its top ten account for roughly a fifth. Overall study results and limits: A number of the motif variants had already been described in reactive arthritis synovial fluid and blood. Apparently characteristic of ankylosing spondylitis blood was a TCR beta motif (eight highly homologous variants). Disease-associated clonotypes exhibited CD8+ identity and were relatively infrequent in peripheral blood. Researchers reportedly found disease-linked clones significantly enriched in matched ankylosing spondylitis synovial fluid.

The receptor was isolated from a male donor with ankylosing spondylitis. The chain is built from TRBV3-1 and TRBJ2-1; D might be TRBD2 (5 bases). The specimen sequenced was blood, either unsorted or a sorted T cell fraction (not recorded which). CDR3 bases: TGTGCCAGCAGCCCCAGGCGAGAAGCGGTTTACAATGAGCAGTTCTTC. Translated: CASSPRREAVYNEQFF.